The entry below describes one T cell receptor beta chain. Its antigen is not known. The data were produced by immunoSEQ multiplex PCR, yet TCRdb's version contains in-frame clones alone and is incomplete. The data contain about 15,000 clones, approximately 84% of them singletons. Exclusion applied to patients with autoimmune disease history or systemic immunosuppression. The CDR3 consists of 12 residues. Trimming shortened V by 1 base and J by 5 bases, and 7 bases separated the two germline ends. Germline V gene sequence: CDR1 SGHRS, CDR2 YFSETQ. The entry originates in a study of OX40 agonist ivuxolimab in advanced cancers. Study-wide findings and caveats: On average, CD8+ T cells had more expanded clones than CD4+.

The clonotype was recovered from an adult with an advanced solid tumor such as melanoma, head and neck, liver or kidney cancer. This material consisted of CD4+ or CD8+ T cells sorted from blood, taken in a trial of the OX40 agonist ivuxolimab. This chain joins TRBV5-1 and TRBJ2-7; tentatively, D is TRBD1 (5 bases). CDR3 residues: CASSLQGHEQYF. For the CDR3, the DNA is TGCGCCAGCAGCTTGCAGGGTCACGAGCAGTACTTC.